The 9 T cell receptor beta chains below come from one sample, sequenced in a study of T cell responses to AZD1222 COVID-19 vaccine. TCRdb's copy holds only in-frame clones and misses some; the assay was immunoSEQ multiplex PCR. The repertoire holds under 85,000 clones, more than 70% seen once, with about a tenth in the top ten. The input for sequencing was peripheral blood, taken on day 0 of AZD1222 vaccination. The receptors were gathered from an adult in good health.

This chain's CDR3 is CASSSQGARQPQHF. The CDR3 DNA reads TGTGCCAGCAGTTCTCAGGGGGCTCGGCAGCCCCAGCATTTT. The V and J genes are TRBV28 and TRBJ1-5, with 8 bases that match TRBD1. J was trimmed by 7 bases and V by 4 bases; bases with no gene match: 6. Germline CDR1 and CDR2: MDHEN and SYDVKM. The CDR3 extends over 14 amino acids.

The chain joins TRBV19 to TRBJ1-5; D remains ambiguous. Germline V gene lookup returns CDR1 LNHDA and CDR2 SQIVND (reference sequence). The CDR3 length is 13 residues. The V and J ends lost 6 bases and 6 bases respectively, with 12 bases between them. The CDR3 bases are TGTGCCAGTAGCCAGTCCGTGGTTCAGCCCCAGCATTTT. Encoded protein: CASSQSVVQPQHF.

The V and J genes are TRBV5-4 and TRBJ2-2, with unresolved D. CDR1 and CDR2 (germline): SGHNT, YYREEE (reference sequence). The V gene lost 4 bases and the J gene lost 4 bases, with 11 bases spanning the gap. The CDR3 totals 14 residues. CDR3 protein: CASSPPSLTGELFF. The DNA for the CDR3 is TGTGCCAGCAGCCCTCCTTCGCTCACCGGGGAGCTGTTTTTT.

The CDR3 region has the DNA TGTGCCAGCAGTTTTTTACAGGGGGGCAATCAGCCCCAGCATTTT. Protein sequence: CASSFLQGGNQPQHF. This chain uses TRBV28 with TRBJ1-5; 8 bases align to TRBD1. The germline CDR1 and CDR2 sequences are MDHEN and SYDVKM. After removal of 3 bases from V and 2 bases from J, the junction contained 3 bases not matched to a gene. The CDR3 totals 15 residues. Based on the CDR3 plus reference TRBV28 and TRBJ1-5, the full variable domain is DVKVTQSSRYLVKRTGEKVFLECVQDMDHENMFWYRQDPGLGLRLIYFSYDVKMKEKGDIPEGYSVSREKKERFSLILESASTNQTSMYLCASSFLQGGNQPQHFGDGTRLSIL.

This chain links TRBV11-2 with TRBJ1-6; no reliable D call. CDR1 SGHAT and CDR2 FQNNGV come from the germline V gene. The CDR3 is 15 residues long. V lost 5 bases to trimming and J lost 4 bases, with 12 bases between them. In DNA, the CDR3 is TGTGCCAGCAGCAACGGACGGATATATAATTCACCCCTCCACTTT. Residues: CASSNGRIYNSPLHF.

To note about this clone: Different DNA sequences within this sample yield the same CDR3. The genes are TRBV6-5 and TRBJ2-7, with TRBD1 identical over 7 bases. From germline, CDR1 is MNHEY and CDR2 SVGAGI. The J segment lost 1 base and the V segment lost 0 bases, leaving 3 bases of the junction unmatched. This CDR3 has 15 residues. CDR3 amino acids: CASSYSGTVSYEQYF. CDR3 DNA: TGTGCCAGCAGTTACTCGGGGACAGTTTCCTACGAGCAGTACTTC.

This chain joins TRBV21-1 and TRBJ2-1; the table's D call of TRBD2 was not tested on the DNA. TRBV21-1 is a documented pseudogene. The CDR3 has 19 amino acids. CDR3 DNA sequence: TGTGCCAGCAGGAAGGGACTAGCGGTTCTTCACAGCTCCTACAATGAGCAGTTCTTC. As protein: CASRKGLAVLHSSYNEQFF.

V gene TRBV6-4 combines with J gene TRBJ2-2; 7 nucleotides align to TRBD1. The CDR3 is 12 amino acids. CDR1 MRHNA and CDR2 SNTAGT come from the germline V gene. Losses at the gene ends were 7 bases for V and 7 bases for J; bases not matched to a gene: 3. CDR3 nucleotide sequence: TGTGCCAGCAATACAGGGGTCGGGGAGCTGTTTTTT. It encodes CASNTGVGELFF.

The chain links TRBV29-1 to TRBJ1-2, with 7 bases identical to TRBD1. This CDR3 spans 11 amino acids. V lost 4 bases to trimming and J lost 5 bases; unmatched junction nucleotides: 1. CDR1 and CDR2 from the germline V gene are SQVTM and ANQGSEA. Here the CDR3 reads CSVGDSYGYTF. The DNA for the CDR3 is TGCAGCGTTGGGGACAGTTATGGCTACACCTTC.